This T cell receptor (beta chain) was identified during a study of shared clonotypes between healthy human individuals. The germline V gene has CDR1 SGHTA and CDR2 FQGNSA. CDR3 size: 15 residues. V was shortened by 7 bases and J by 2 bases, with 18 bases between the two germline ends. Donors comprised only Caucasian adults living in Nashville, Tennessee. TCRdb's table, derived via immunoSEQ multiplex PCR, lists solely in-frame clones and lacks some. The sample has roughly 510,000 clones, about 79% seen once. The rearrangement links TRBV7-2 to TRBJ2-7; possibly TRBD2 for D (5 bases). The sample consisted of PBMCs. This receptor was taken from a middle-aged woman in good health. Some clones in this sample may be carry-over from other donors' samples. The CDR3 loop is CASTIGGGIPYEQYF. CDR3 in DNA: TGTGCCAGCACCATAGGAGGCGGCATCCCCTACGAGCAGTACTTC.